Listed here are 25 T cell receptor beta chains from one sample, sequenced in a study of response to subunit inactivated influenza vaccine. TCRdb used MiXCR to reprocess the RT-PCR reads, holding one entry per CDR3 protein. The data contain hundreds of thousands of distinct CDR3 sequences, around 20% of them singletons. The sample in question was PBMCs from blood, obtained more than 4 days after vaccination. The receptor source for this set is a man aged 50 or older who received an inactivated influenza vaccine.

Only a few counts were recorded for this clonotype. The DNA of the CDR3 is TGTGCCAGCGGTGGGGGAAACAATCAGCCCCAGCATTTT. The encoded protein is CASGGGNNQPQHF. The chain couples TRBV7-6 to TRBJ1-5, with D perhaps TRBD1 (5 bases). The germline gives CDR1 SGHVS, CDR2 FNYEAQ. The CDR3 runs to 13 residues. Deletions cut 8 bases from V and 3 bases from J, with 11 bases between.

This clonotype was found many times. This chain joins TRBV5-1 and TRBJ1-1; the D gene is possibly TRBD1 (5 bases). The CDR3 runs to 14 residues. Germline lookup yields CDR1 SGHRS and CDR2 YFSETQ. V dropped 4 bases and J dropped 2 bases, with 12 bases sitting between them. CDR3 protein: CASSPKTVNTEAFF. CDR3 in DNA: TGCGCCAGCAGCCCCAAGACAGTTAACACTGAAGCTTTCTTT.

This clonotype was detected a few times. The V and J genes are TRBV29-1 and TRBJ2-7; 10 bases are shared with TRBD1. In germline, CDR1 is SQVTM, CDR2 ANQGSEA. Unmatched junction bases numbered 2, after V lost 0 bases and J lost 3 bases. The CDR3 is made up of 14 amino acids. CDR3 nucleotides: TGCAGCGTTGAAGAGGACAGGGGGGGCTACGAGCAGTACTTC. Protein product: CSVEEDRGGYEQYF.

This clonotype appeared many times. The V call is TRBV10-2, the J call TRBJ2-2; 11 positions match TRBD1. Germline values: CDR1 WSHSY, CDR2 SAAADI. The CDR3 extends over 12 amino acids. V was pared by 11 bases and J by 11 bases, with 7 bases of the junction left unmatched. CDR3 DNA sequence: TGCGCCGGGAAGGACAGGGGGCAAGAGCTGTTTTTT. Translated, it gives CAGKDRGQELFF.

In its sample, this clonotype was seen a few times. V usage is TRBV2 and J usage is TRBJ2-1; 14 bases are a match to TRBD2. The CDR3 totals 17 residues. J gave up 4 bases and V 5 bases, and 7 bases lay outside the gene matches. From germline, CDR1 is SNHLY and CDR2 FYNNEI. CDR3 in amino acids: CASSLRLAGGPYNEQFF. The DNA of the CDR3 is TGTGCCAGCAGTCTACGACTAGCGGGAGGGCCATACAATGAGCAGTTCTTC.

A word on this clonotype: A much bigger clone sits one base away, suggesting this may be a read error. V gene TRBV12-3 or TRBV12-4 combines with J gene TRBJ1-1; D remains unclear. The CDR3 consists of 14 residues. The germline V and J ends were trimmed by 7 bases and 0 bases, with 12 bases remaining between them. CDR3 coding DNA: TGTGCCAGCAACTTCGACGGGCTGAACACTGAAGCTTTCTTT. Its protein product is CASNFDGLNTEAFF.

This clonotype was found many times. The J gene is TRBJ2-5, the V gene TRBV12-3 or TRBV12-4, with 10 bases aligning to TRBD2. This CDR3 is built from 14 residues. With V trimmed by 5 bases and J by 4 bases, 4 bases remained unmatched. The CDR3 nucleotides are TGTGCCAGCAGTCGACGGACTAGCGGAGAGACCCAGTACTTC. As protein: CASSRRTSGETQYF.

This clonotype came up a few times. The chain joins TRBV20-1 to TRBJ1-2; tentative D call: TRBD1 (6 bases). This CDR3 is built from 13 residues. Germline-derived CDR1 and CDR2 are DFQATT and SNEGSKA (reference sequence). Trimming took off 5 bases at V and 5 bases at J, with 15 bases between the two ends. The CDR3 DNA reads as TGCAGTGCTCGCCCGGAAGGGGGGTATGGCTACACCTTC. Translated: CSARPEGGYGYTF.

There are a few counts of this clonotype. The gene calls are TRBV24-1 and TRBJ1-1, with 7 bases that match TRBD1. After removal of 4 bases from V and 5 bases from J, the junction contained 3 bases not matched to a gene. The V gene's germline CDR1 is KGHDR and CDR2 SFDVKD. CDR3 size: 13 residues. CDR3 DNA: TGTGCCACCAGTGAACAGGGGAAGACTGAAGCTTTCTTT. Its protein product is CATSEQGKTEAFF.

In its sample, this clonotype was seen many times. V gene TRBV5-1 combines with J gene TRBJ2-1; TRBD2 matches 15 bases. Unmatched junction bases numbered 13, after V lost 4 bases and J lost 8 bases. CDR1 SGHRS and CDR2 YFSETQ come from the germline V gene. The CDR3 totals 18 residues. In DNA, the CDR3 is TGCGCCAGCAGCCCCCGGACTAGCGGGAGGGCCTCCCTCCATGAGCAGTTCTTC. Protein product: CASSPRTSGRASLHEQFF.

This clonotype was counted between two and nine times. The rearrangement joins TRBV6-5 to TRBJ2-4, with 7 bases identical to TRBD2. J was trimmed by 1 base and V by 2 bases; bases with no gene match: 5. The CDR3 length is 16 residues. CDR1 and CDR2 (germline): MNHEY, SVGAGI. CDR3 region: CASSYGGGVAKNIQYF. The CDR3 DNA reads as TGTGCCAGCAGTTACGGTGGGGGGGTTGCCAAAAACATTCAGTACTTC.

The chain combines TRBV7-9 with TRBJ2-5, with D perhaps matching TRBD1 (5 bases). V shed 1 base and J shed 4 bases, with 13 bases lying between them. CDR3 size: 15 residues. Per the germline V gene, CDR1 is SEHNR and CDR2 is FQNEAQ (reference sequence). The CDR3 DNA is TGTGCCAGCAGCTTAGTCGGAAGCAGGGTAGAGACCCAGTACTTC. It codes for CASSLVGSRVETQYF.

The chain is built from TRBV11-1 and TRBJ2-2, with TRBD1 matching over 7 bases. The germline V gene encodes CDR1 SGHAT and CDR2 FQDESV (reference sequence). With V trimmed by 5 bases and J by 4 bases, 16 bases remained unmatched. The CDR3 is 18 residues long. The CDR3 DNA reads TGTGCCAGCAGCGACCCCCATGACAGGGTATCAGGCACCGGGGAGCTGTTTTTT. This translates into CASSDPHDRVSGTGELFF.

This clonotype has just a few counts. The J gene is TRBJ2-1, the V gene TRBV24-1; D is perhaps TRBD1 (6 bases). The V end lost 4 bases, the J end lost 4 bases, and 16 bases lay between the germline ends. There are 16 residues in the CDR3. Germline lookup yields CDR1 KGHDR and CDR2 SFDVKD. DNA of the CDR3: TGTGCCACCAGTGACCCCCGATTAGGGGGATACAATGAGCAGTTCTTC. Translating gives CATSDPRLGGYNEQFF.

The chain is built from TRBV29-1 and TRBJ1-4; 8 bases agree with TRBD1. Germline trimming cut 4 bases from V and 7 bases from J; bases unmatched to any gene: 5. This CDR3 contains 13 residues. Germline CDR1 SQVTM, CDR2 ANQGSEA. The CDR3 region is CSVGAGGSEKLFF. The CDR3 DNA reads TGCAGCGTTGGGGCAGGGGGCAGTGAAAAACTGTTTTTT.

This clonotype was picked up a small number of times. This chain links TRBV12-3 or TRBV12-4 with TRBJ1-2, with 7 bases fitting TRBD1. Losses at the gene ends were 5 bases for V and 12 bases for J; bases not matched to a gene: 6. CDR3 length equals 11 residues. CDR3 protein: CASSNRGLHTF. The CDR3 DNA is TGTGCCAGCAGTAACAGGGGTCTCCACACCTTC.

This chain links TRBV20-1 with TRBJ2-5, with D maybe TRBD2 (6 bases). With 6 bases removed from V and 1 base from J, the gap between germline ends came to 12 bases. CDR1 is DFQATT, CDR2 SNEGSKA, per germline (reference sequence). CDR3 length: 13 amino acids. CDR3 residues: CSAFAGIQETQYF. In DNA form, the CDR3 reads TGCAGTGCGTTCGCGGGGATCCAAGAGACCCAGTACTTC.

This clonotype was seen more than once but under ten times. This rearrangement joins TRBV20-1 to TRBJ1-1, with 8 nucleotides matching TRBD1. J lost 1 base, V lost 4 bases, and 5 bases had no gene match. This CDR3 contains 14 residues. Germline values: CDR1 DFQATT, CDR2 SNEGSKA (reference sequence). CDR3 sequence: CSATEDRANTEAFF. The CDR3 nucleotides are TGCAGTGCTACCGAGGACAGGGCGAACACTGAAGCTTTCTTT.

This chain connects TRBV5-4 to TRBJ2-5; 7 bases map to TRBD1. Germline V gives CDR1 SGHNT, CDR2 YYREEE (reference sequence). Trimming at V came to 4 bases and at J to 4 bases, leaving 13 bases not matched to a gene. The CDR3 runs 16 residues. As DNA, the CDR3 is TGTGCCAGCAGCCAAATCGACAGGGATTGGAGAGAGACCCAGTACTTC. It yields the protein CASSQIDRDWRETQYF. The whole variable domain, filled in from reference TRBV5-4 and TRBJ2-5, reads ETGVTQSPTHLIKTRGQQVTLRCSSQSGHNTVSWYQQALGQGPQFIFQYYREEENGRGNFPPRFSGLQFPNYSSELNVNALELDDSALYLCASSQIDRDWRETQYFGPGTRLLVL.

DNA for the CDR3: TGTGCCACCAGTGATTTGGGCCGGGACAGGTCTGACAATGAGCAGTTCTTC. Translating gives CATSDLGRDRSDNEQFF. This chain joins TRBV24-1 and TRBJ2-1; 8 nucleotides line up with TRBD1. The CDR3 is made up of 17 amino acids. From germline, CDR1 is KGHDR and CDR2 SFDVKD. The V and J ends lost 0 bases and 5 bases, in that order; junction bases with no gene match: 8.

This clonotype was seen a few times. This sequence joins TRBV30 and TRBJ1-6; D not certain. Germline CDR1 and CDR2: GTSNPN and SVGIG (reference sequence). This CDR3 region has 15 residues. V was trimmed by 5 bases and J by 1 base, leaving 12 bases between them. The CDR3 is CAWGRDGSYNSPLHF. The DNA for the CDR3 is TGTGCCTGGGGGAGGGATGGATCCTATAATTCACCCCTCCACTTT.

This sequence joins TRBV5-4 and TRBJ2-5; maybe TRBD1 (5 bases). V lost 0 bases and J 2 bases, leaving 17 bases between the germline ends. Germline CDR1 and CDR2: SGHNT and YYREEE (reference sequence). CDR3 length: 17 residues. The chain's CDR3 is CASSLGNPRAEQETQYF. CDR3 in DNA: TGTGCCAGCAGCTTGGGGAACCCCAGGGCGGAGCAAGAGACCCAGTACTTC. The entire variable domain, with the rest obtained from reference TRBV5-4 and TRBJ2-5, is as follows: ETGVTQSPTHLIKTRGQQVTLRCSSQSGHNTVSWYQQALGQGPQFIFQYYREEENGRGNFPPRFSGLQFPNYSSELNVNALELDDSALYLCASSLGNPRAEQETQYFGPGTRLLVL.

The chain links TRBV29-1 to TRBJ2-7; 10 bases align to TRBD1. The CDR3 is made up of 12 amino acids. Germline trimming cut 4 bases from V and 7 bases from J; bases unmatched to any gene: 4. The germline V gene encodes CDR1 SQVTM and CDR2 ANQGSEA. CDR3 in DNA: TGCAGCGTTGGGACAGGGGGAAGAGAGCAGTACTTC. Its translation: CSVGTGGREQYF.

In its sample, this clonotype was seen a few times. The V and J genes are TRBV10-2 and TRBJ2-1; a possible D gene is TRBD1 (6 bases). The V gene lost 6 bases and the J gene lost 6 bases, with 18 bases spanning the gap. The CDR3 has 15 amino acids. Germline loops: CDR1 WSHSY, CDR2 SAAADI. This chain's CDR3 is CASREQGITRNEQFF. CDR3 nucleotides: TGCGCCAGCAGAGAACAGGGAATCACCCGCAATGAGCAGTTCTTC.

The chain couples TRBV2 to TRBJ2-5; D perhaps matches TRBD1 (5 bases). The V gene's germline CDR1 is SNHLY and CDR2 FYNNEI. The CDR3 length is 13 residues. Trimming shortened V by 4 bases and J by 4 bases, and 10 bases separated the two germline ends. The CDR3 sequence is CASSALQGETQYF. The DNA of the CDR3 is TGTGCCAGCAGTGCTCTCCAGGGAGAGACCCAGTACTTC.